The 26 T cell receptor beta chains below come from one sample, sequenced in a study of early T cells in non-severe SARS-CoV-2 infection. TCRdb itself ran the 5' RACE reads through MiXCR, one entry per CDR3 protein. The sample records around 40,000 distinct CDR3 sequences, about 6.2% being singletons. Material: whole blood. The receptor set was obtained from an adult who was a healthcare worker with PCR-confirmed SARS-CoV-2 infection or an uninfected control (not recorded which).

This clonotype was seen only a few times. The CDR3: CASSSHGGELFF. As DNA, the CDR3 is TGTGCCAGCAGCTCCCACGGAGGGGAGCTGTTTTTT. The chain combines TRBV7-9 with TRBJ2-2; D is ambiguous. Trimming pared 4 bases from V and 8 bases from J, leaving 8 bases between. This CDR3 comprises 12 residues. Germline-derived CDR1 and CDR2 are SEHNR and FQNEAQ (reference sequence). Full variable domain (outside the CDR3, taken from reference TRBV7-9 and TRBJ2-2): DTGVSQNPRHKITKRGQNVTFRCDPISEHNRLYWYRQTLGQGPEFLTYFQNEAQLEKSRLLSDRFSAERPKGSFSTLEIQRTEQGDSAMYLCASSSHGGELFFGEGSRLTVL.

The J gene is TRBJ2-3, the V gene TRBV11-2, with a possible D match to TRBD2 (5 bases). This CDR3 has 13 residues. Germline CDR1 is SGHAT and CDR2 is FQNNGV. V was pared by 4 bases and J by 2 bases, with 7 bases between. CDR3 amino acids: CASSSGLTDTQYF. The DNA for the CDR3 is TGTGCCAGCAGCTCCGGACTCACAGATACGCAGTATTTT. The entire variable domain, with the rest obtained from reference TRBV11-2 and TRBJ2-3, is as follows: EAGVAQSPRYKIIEKRQSVAFWCNPISGHATLYWYQQILGQGPKLLIQFQNNGVVDDSQLPKDRFSAERLKGVDSTLKIQPAKLEDSAVYLCASSSGLTDTQYFGPGTRLTVL.

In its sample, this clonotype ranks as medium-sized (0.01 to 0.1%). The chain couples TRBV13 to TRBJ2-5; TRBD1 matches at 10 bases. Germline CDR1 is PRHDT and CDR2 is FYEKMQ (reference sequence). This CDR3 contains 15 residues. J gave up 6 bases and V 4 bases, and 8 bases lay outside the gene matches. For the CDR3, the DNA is TGTGCCAGCAGCTACCAAGGACAGGGGGAAAAGACCCAGTACTTC. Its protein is CASSYQGQGEKTQYF.

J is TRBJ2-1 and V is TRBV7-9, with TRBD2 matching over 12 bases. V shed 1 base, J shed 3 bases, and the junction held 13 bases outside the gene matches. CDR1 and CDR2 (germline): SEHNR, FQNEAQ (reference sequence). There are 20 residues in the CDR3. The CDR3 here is CASSLERRSASGRVYNEQFF. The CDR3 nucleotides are TGTGCCAGCAGCTTAGAAAGGAGGAGTGCTAGCGGGAGGGTCTACAATGAGCAGTTCTTC.

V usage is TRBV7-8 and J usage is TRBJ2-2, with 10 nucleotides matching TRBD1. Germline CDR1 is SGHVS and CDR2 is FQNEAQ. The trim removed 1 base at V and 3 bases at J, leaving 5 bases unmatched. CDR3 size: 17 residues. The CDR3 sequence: CASSLVTGTGDTGELFF. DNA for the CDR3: TGTGCCAGCAGCTTAGTGACCGGGACAGGGGACACCGGGGAGCTGTTTTTT. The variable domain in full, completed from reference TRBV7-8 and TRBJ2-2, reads GAGVSQSPRYKVAKRGQDVALRCDPISGHVSLFWYQQALGQGPEFLTYFQNEAQLDKSGLPSDRFFAERPEGSVSTLKIQRTQQEDSAVYLCASSLVTGTGDTGELFFGEGSRLTVL.

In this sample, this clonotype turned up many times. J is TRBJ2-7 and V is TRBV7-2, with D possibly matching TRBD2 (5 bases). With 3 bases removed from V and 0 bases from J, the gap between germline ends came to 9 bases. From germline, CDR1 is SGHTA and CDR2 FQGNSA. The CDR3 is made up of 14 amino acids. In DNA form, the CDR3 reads TGTGCCAGCAGCTTCCCCGGGGACTCCTACGAGCAGTACTTC. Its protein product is CASSFPGDSYEQYF.

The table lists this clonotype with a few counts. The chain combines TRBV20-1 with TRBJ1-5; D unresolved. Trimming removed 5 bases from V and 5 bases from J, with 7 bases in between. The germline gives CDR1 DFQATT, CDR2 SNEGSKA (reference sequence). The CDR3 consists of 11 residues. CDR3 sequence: CSAGGDQPQHF. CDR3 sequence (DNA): TGCAGTGCTGGAGGTGATCAGCCCCAGCATTTT.

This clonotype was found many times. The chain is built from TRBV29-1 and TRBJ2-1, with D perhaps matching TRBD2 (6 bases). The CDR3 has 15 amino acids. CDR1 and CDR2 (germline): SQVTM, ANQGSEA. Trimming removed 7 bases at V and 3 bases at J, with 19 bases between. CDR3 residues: CSAERRDGIYNEQFF. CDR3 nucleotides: TGCAGCGCTGAGCGGCGGGACGGCATCTACAATGAGCAGTTCTTC.

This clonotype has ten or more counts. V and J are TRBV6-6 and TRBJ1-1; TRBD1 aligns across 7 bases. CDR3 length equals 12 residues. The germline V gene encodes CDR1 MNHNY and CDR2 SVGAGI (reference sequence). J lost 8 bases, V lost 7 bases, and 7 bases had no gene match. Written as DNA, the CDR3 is TGTGCCAGCATCGGGACAGTAACAGAAGCTTTCTTT. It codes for CASIGTVTEAFF.

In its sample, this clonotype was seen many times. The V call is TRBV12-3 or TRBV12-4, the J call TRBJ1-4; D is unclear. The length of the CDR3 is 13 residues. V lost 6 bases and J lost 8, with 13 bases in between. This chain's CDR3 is CASRPSGVEKLFF. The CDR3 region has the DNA TGTGCCAGCAGGCCGTCTGGGGTCGAAAAACTGTTTTTT.

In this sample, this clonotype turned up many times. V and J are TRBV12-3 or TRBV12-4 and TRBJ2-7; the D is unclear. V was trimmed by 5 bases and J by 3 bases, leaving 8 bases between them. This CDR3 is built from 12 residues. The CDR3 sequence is CASSQQRYEQYF. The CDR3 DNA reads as TGTGCCAGCAGTCAACAGCGCTACGAGCAGTACTTC.

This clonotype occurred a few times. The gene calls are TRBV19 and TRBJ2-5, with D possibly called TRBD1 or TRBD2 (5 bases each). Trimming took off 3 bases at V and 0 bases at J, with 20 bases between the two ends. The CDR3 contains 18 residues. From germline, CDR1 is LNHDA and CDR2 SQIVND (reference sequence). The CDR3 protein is CASSIRGYGGTYQETQYF. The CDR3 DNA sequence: TGTGCCAGTAGTATCCGGGGCTATGGCGGAACGTACCAAGAGACCCAGTACTTC.

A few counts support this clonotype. The CDR3 DNA sequence: TGTGCCAGCAGCTCACCTTCTGTGACAGCCCAAGAGACCCAGTACTTC. Translating gives CASSSPSVTAQETQYF. This chain connects TRBV11-2 to TRBJ2-5; D might be TRBD1 (5 bases). The V gene's germline CDR1 is SGHAT and CDR2 FQNNGV. With 4 bases removed from V and 1 base from J, the gap between germline ends came to 16 bases. This CDR3 region has 16 residues.

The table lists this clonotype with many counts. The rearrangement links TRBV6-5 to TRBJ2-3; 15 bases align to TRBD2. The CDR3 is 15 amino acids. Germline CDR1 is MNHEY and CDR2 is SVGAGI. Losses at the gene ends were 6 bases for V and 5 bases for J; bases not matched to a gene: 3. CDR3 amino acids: CASRGLAGGEDTQYF. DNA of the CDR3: TGTGCCAGCAGAGGACTAGCGGGAGGGGAAGATACGCAGTATTTT.

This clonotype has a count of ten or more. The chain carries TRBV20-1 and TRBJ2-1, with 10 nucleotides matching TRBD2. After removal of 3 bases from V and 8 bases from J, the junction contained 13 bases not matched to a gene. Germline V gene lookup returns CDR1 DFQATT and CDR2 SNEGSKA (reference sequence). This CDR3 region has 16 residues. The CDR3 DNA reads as TGCAGTGCTAGTAGGGAACGCGTTAGCGGGAGGTATGAGCAGTTCTTC. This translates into CSASRERVSGRYEQFF.

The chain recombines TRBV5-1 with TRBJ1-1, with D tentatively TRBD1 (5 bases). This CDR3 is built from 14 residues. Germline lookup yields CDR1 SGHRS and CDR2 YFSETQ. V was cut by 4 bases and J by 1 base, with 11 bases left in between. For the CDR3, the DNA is TGCGCCAGCAGCAAGGACGGGGGGAACACTGAAGCTTTCTTT. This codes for CASSKDGGNTEAFF.

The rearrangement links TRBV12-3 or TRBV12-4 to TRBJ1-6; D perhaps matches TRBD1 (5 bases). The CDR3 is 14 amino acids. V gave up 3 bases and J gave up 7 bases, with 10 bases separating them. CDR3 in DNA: TGTGCCAGCAGTTTTCAGGGTTGGAATTCACCCCTCCACTTT. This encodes CASSFQGWNSPLHF.

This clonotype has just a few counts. CDR3 residues: CATSNPSGTDTQYF. CDR3 sequence (DNA): TGTGCCACCAGCAACCCTAGCGGCACAGATACGCAGTATTTT. V and J are TRBV24-1 and TRBJ2-3, with a tentative D call TRBD2 (6 bases). The CDR3 spans 14 residues. Germline V gene data show CDR1 as KGHDR and CDR2 as SFDVKD. Trimming took 7 bases from V and 1 from J, leaving 11 bases between them.

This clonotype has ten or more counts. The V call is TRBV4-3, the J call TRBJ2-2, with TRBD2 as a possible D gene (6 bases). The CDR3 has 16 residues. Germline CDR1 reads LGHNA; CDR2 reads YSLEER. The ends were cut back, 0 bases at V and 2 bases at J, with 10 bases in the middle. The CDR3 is CASSQDYGRNTGELFF. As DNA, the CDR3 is TGCGCCAGCAGCCAAGATTACGGGAGAAACACCGGGGAGCTGTTTTTT.

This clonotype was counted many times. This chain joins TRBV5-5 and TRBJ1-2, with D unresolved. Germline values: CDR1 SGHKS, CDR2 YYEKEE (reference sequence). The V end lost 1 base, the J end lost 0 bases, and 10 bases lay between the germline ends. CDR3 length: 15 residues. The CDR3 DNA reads TGTGCCAGCAGCTTGCGCCAAGCAGCTAACTATGGCTACACCTTC. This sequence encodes CASSLRQAANYGYTF. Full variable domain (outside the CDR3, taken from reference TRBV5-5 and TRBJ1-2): DAGVTQSPTHLIKTRGQQVTLRCSPISGHKSVSWYQQVLGQGPQFIFQYYEKEERGRGNFPDRFSARQFPNYSSELNVNALLLGDSALYLCASSLRQAANYGYTFGSGTRLTVV.

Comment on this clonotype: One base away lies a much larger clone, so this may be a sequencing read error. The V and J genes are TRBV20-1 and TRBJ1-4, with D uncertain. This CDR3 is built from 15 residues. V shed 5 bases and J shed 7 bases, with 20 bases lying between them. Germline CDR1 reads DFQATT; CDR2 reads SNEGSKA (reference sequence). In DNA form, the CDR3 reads TGCAGTGCTGATGGACGGGTCATGGCTAGTGAAAAACTGTTTTTT. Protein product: CSADGRVMASEKLFF.

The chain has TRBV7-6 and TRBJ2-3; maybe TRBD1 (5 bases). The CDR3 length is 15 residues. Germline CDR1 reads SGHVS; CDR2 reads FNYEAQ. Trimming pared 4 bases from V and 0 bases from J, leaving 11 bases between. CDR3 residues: CASSSTRASTDTQYF. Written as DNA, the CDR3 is TGTGCCAGCAGCTCGACCAGGGCGAGCACAGATACGCAGTATTTT.

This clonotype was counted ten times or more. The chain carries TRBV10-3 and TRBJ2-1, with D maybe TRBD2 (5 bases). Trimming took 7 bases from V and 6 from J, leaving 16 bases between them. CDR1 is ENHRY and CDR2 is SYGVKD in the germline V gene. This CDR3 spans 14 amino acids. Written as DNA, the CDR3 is TGTGCCATCAAGTCGGACTCTGAGTCCAATGAGCAGTTCTTC. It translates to CAIKSDSESNEQFF.

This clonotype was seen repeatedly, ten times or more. The CDR3, as DNA: TGTGCCAGCAGCCGACTAGCCGGTGGGGCGGAGACCCAGTACTTC. As protein: CASSRLAGGAETQYF. The gene calls are TRBV7-2 and TRBJ2-5; 7 nucleotides align to TRBD2. The CDR3 is made up of 15 amino acids. Germline lookup yields CDR1 SGHTA and CDR2 FQGNSA. V lost 5 bases and J lost 5; bases outside the gene matches: 11.

CDR3 DNA: TGTGCCAGCAGCCCCGGACAGATCAATGAGCAGTTCTTC. It codes for CASSPGQINEQFF. The chain is built from TRBV7-9 and TRBJ2-1, with D possibly matching TRBD1 (6 bases). The V gene's germline CDR1 is SEHNR and CDR2 FQNEAQ (reference sequence). The CDR3 loop spans 13 amino acids. The V and J ends lost 5 bases and 6 bases respectively, with 11 bases between them.

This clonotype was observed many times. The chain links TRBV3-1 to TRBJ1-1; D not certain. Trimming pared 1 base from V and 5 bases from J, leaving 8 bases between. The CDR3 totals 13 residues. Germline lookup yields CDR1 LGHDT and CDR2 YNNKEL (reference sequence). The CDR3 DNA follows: TGTGCCAGCAGCCAAGCCATTGGGACTGAAGCTTTCTTT. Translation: CASSQAIGTEAFF.